This T cell receptor beta chain was profiled in a study of shared clonotypes between healthy human individuals. Study findings and constraints: Naive CD4 clonotypes were shared across several donors at about 5.3%.

Negatively enriched CD4+ T cells were divided by CD45RA into naive and memory. Only in-frame clones appear in the TCRdb table, and some are missing; sequencing was by immunoSEQ multiplex PCR. The repertoire holds around 510,000 clones, with about 96% as singletons. Between the trimmed V and J ends, which lost 2 bases and 7 bases, there was a span of 15 bases. Germline loops: CDR1 SGHRS, CDR2 YFSETQ. The CDR3 runs 15 residues. Comment on this clone: Its antigen remains unidentified.

The sequence came from a woman aged 25 to 39 in good health. The sequenced material came from naive CD4+ T cells sorted from blood. The sample's subset: CD45RA+ positively selected. The chain links TRBV5-1 to TRBJ2-2; TRBD2 might be the D (6 bases). CDR3: CASSFTGRRGGELFF. CDR3 bases: TGCGCCAGCAGCTTTACCGGCAGGAGGGGCGGGGAGCTGTTTTTT.